This T cell receptor beta chain appears in the sequencing data of a study of blood T cell repertoires in COVID-19. Study as a whole: The United States, Italy and Spain provided the acute and convalescent COVID-19 samples.

The data were produced by immunoSEQ multiplex PCR, yet TCRdb's version contains in-frame clones alone and is incomplete. This repertoire shows about 410,000 clones, 90% found once; its top ten account for 0.6%. Membership in each cohort depended on participant-reported clinical history. Recovered participants had two consecutive negative NP/OP PCR tests, healthcare professional clearance, or symptom resolution. The V gene's germline CDR1 is LGHNA and CDR2 YNFKEQ. V shed 0 bases and J shed 6 bases, with 12 bases lying between them. CDR3 size: 16 residues. The sequence was collected from a man aged 18 to 35 who had recovered from COVID-19. Material: PBMCs or T cells enriched from blood (not recorded which). The chain couples TRBV4-2 to TRBJ1-6; a possible D gene is TRBD1 (5 bases). CDR3 DNA sequence: TGTGCCAGCAGCCAAGATCCACAGGTTCTTAATTCACCCCTCCACTTT. This codes for CASSQDPQVLNSPLHF.